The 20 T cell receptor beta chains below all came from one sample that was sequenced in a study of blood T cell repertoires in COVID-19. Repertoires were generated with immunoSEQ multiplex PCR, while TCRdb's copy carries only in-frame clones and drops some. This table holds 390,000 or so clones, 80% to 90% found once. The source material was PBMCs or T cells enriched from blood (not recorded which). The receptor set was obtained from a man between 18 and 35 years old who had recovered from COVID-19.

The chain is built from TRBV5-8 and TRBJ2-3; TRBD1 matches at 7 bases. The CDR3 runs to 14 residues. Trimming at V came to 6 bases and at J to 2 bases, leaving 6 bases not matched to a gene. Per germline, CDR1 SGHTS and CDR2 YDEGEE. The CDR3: CASNPGQSTDTQYF. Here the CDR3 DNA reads TGTGCCAGCAACCCGGGACAGTCCACAGATACGCAGTATTTT.

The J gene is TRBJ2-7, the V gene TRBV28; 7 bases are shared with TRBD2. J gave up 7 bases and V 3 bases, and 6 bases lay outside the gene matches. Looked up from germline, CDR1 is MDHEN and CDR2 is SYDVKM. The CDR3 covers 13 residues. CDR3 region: CASSLGGVREQYF. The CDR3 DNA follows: TGTGCCAGCAGTTTGGGGGGGGTAAGGGAGCAGTACTTC. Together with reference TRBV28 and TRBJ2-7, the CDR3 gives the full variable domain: DVKVTQSSRYLVKRTGEKVFLECVQDMDHENMFWYRQDPGLGLRLIYFSYDVKMKEKGDIPEGYSVSREKKERFSLILESASTNQTSMYLCASSLGGVREQYFGPGTRLTVT.

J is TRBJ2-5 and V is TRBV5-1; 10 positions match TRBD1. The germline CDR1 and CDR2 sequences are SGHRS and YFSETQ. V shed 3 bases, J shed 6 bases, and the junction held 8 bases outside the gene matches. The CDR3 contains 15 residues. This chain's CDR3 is CASSWRGTGEQTQYF. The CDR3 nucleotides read TGCGCCAGCAGCTGGAGGGGGACAGGGGAACAGACCCAGTACTTC.

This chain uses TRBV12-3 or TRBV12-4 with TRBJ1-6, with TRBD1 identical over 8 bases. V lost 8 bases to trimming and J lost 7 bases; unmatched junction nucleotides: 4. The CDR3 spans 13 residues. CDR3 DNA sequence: TGTGCCAGCCCAGGGGGCAAGAATTCACCCCTCCACTTT. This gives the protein CASPGGKNSPLHF.

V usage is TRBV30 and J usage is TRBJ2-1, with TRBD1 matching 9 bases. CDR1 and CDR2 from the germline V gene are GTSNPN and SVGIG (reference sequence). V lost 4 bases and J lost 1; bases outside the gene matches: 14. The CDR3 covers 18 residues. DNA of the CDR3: TGTGCCTGGAAACCAAGCCCGGGACAGGGTCGTTCCTACAATGAGCAGTTCTTC. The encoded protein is CAWKPSPGQGRSYNEQFF.

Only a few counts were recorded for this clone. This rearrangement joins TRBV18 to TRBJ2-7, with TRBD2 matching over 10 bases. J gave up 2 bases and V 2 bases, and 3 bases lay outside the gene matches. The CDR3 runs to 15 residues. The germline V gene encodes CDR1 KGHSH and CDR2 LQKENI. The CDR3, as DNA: TGTGCCAGCTCACCAACTAGCGGGGCCACCTACGAGCAGTACTTC. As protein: CASSPTSGATYEQYF.

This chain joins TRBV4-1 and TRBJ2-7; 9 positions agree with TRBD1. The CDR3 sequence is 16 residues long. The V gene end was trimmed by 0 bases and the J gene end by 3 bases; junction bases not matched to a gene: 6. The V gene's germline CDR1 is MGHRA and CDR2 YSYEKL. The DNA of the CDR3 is TGCGCCAGCAGCCAAGAGGGGACAGGGAATATCTACGAGCAGTACTTC. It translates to CASSQEGTGNIYEQYF.

For the CDR3, the DNA is TGTGCCAGCAGCTTAGACCGGAATCAGCCCCAGCATTTT. Translated: CASSLDRNQPQHF. This chain connects TRBV11-2 to TRBJ1-5; D uncertain. V lost 0 bases to trimming and J lost 4 bases, with 4 bases between them. The germline gives CDR1 SGHAT, CDR2 FQNNGV. This CDR3 region has 13 residues.

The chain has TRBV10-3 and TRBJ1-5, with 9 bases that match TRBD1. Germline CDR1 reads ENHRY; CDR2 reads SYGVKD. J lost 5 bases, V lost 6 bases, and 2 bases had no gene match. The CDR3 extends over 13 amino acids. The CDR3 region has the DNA TGTGCCATCAGACAGGGGGCCCATCAGCCCCAGCATTTT. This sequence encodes CAIRQGAHQPQHF.

The CDR3 is CASSARRGGKGNEQFF. CDR3 bases: TGTGCCAGCAGCGCGCGGCGGGGGGGCAAGGGCAATGAGCAGTTCTTC. This chain uses TRBV9 with TRBJ2-1; 9 bases fit TRBD2. Germline V gene lookup returns CDR1 SGDLS and CDR2 YYNGEE. V lost 3 bases, J lost 6 bases, and 10 bases stayed unmatched. CDR3 length: 16 residues.

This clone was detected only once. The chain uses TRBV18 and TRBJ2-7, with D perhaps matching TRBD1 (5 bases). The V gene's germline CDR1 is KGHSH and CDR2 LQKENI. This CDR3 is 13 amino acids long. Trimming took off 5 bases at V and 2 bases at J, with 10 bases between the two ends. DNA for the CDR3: TGTGCCAGCTCAACGGACATGGCCTACGAGCAGTACTTC. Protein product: CASSTDMAYEQYF.

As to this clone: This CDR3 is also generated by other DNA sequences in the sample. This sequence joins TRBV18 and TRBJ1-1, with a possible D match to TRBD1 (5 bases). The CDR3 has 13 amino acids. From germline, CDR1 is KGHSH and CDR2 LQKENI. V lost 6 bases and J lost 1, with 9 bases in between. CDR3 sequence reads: CASSRGQNTEAFF. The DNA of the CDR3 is TGTGCCAGCTCCCGAGGACAGAACACTGAAGCTTTCTTT.

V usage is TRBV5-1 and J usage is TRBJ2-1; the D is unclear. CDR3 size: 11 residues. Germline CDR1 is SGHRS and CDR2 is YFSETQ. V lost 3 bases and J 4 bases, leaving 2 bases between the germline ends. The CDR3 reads CASSSYNEQFF. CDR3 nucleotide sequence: TGCGCCAGCAGCTCTTACAATGAGCAGTTCTTC. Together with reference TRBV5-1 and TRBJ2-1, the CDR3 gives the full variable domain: KAGVTQTPRYLIKTRGQQVTLSCSPISGHRSVSWYQQTPGQGLQFLFEYFSETQRNKGNFPGRFSGRQFSNSRSEMNVSTLELGDSALYLCASSSYNEQFFGPGTRLTVL.

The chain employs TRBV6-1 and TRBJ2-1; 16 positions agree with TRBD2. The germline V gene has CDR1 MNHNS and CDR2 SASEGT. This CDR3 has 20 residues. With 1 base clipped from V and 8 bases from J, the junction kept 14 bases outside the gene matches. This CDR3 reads CASSEEALGLAGGPRDEQFF. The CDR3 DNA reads TGTGCCAGCAGTGAAGAGGCTTTGGGACTAGCGGGAGGGCCTAGGGATGAGCAGTTCTTC.

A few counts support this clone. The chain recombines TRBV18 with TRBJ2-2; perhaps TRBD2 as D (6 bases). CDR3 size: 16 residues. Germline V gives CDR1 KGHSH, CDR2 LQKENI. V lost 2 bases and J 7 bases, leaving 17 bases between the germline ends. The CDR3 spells CASSPIFRGFGGELFF. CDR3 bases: TGTGCCAGCTCACCAATTTTTCGGGGGTTCGGCGGGGAGCTGTTTTTT.

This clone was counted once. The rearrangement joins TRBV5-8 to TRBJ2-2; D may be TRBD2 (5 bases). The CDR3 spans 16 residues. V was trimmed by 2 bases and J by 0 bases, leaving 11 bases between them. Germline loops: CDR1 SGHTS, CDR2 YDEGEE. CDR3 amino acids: CASSFTGSPNTGELFF. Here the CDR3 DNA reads TGTGCCAGCAGCTTCACGGGGTCCCCGAACACCGGGGAGCTGTTTTTT.

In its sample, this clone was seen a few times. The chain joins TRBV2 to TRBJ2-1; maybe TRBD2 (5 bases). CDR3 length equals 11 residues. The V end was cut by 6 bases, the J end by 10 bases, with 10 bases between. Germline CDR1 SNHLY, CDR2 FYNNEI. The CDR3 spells CASRTMGEQFF. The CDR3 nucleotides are TGTGCCAGCAGGACTATGGGGGAGCAGTTCTTC.

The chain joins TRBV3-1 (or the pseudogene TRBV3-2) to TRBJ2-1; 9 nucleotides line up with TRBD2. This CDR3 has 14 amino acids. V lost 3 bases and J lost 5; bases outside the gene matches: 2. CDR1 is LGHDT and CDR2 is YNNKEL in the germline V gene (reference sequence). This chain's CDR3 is CASSHSGGNNEQFF. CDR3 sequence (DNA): TGTGCCAGCAGCCACAGCGGGGGGAACAATGAGCAGTTCTTC.

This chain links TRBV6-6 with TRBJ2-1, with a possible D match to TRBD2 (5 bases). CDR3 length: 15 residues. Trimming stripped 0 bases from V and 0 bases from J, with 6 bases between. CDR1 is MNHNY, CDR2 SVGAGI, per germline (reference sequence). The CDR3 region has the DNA TGTGCCAGCAGTTACTCTACTAGCTCCTACAATGAGCAGTTCTTC. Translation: CASSYSTSSYNEQFF.

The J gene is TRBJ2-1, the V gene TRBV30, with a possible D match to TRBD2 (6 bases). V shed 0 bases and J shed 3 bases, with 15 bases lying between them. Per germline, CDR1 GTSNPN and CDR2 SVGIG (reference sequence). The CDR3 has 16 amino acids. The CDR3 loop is CAWSVGGGRIYNEQFF. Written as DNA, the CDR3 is TGTGCCTGGAGTGTCGGTGGGGGGAGGATCTACAATGAGCAGTTCTTC.